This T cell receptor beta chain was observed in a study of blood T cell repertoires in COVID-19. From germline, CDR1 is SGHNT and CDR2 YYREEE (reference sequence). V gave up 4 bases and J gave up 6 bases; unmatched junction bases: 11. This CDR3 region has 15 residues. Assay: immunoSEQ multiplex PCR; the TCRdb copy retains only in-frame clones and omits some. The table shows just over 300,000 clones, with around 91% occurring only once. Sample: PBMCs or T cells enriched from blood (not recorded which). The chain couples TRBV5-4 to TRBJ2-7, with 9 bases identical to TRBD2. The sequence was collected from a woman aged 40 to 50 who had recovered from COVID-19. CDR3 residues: CASSQPGVAGAEQYF. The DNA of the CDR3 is TGTGCCAGCAGCCAACCCGGGGTAGCGGGAGCCGAGCAGTACTTC.